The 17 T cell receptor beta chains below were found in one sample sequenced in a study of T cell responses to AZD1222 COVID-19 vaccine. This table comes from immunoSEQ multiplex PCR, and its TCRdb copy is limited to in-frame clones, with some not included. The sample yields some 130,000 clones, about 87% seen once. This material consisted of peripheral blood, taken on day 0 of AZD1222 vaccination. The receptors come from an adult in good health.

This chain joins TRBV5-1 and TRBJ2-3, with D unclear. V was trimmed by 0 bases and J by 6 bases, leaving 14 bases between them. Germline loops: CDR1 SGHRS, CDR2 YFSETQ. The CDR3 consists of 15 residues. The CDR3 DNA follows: TGCGCCAGCAGCTTGGAACGTCGGACCATTGATACGCAGTATTTT. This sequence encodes CASSLERRTIDTQYF.

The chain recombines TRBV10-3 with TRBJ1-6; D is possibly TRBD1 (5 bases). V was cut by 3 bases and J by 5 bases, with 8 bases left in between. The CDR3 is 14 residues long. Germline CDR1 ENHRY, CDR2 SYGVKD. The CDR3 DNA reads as TGTGCCATCAGTGACTGGGGGAATAATTCACCCCTCCACTTT. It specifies CAISDWGNNSPLHF.

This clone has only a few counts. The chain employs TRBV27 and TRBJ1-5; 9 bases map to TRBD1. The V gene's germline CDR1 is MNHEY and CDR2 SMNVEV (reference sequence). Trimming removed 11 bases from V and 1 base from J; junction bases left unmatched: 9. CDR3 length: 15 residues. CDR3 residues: CAGGQGRISNQPQHF. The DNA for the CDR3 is TGTGCCGGGGGACAGGGTAGGATAAGCAATCAGCCCCAGCATTTT.

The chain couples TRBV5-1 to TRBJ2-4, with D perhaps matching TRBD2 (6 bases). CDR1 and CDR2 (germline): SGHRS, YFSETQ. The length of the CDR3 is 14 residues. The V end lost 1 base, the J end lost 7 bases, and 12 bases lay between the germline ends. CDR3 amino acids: CASSLSGVGNIQYF. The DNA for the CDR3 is TGCGCCAGCAGCTTGTCGGGGGTGGGGAACATTCAGTACTTC.

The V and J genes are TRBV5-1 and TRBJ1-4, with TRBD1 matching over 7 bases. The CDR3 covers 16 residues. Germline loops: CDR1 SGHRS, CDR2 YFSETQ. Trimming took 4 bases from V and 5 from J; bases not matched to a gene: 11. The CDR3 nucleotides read TGCGCCAGCAGCGGCGGGACAGCTCCCGGCAATGAAAAACTGTTTTTT. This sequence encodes CASSGGTAPGNEKLFF. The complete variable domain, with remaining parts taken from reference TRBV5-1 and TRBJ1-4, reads KAGVTQTPRYLIKTRGQQVTLSCSPISGHRSVSWYQQTPGQGLQFLFEYFSETQRNKGNFPGRFSGRQFSNSRSEMNVSTLELGDSALYLCASSGGTAPGNEKLFFGSGTQLSVL.

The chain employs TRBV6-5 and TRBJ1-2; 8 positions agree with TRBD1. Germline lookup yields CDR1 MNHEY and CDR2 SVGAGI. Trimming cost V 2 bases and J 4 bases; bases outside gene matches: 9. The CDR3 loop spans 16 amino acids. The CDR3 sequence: CASSYRQGALIYGYTF. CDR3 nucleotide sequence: TGTGCCAGCAGTTACAGGCAGGGGGCGCTTATCTATGGCTACACCTTC.

The CDR3 DNA follows: TGTGCCAGCAGTGAAGGGGAGGGTTTCGGGAAGACCCAGTACTTC. Translation: CASSEGEGFGKTQYF. This sequence joins TRBV6-1 and TRBJ2-5; 7 positions agree with TRBD2. In germline, CDR1 is MNHNS, CDR2 SASEGT. Trimming cost V 1 base and J 6 bases; bases outside gene matches: 8. The CDR3 has 15 residues.

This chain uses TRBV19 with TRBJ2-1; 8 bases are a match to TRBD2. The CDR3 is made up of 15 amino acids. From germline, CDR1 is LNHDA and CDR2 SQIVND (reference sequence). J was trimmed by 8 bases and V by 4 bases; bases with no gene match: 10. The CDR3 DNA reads TGTGCCAGTAGTAAATTAGCGGGACGATGGGATGAGCAGTTCTTC. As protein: CASSKLAGRWDEQFF.

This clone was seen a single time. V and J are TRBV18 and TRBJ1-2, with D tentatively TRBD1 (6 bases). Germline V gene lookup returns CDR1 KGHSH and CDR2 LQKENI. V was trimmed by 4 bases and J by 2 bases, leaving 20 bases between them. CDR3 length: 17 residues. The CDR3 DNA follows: TGTGCCAGCTCACAAAACTTACAGGGAGTGTCAAACTATGGCTACACCTTC. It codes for CASSQNLQGVSNYGYTF.

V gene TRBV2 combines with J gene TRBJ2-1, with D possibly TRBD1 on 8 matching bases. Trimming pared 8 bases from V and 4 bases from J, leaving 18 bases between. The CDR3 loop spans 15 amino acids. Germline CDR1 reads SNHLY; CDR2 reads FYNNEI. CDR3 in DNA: TGTGCCAGCCGGGAGGACAGGGCTTTATACAATGAGCAGTTCTTC. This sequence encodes CASREDRALYNEQFF.

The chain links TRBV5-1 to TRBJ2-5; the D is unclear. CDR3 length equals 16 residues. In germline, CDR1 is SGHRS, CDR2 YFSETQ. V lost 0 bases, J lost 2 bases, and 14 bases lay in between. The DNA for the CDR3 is TGCGCCAGCAGCTTGGGGGGATTAGCAGGACAAGAGACCCAGTACTTC. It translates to CASSLGGLAGQETQYF.

The CDR3 DNA sequence: TGTGCCAGCTCACTGGACAGGCAGTATGGCAATCAGCCCCAGCATTTT. Residues: CASSLDRQYGNQPQHF. The chain couples TRBV18 to TRBJ1-5, with 7 bases fitting TRBD1. V lost 4 bases and J lost 2; bases outside the gene matches: 8. The germline CDR1 and CDR2 sequences are KGHSH and LQKENI. The length of the CDR3 is 16 residues.

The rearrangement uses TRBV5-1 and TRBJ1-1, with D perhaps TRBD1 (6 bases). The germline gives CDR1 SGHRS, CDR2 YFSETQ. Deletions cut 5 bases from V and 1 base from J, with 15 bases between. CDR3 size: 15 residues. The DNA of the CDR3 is TGCGCCAGCAGTACAACCTACAGGGAGAACACTGAAGCTTTCTTT. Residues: CASSTTYRENTEAFF.

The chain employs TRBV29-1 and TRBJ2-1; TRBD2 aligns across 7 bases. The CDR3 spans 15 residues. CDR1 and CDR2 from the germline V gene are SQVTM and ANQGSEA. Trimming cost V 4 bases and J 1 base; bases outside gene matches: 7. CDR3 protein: CSVVYGGGSYNEQFF. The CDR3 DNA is TGCAGCGTTGTGTATGGGGGGGGGTCCTACAATGAGCAGTTCTTC.

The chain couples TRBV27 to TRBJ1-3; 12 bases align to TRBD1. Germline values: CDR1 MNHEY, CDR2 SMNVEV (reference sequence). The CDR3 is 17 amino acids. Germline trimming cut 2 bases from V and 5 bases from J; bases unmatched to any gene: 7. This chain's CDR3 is CASSLKGQGAHRNTIYF. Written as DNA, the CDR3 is TGTGCCAGCAGTTTAAAGGGACAGGGGGCGCATCGAAACACCATATATTTT.

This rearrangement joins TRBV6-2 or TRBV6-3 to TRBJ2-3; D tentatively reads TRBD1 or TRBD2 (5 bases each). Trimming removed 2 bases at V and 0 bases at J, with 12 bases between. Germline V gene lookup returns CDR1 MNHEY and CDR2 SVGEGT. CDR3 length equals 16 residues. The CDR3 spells CASSYPRDRSTDTQYF. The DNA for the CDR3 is TGTGCCAGCAGTTACCCAAGGGACCGGAGCACAGATACGCAGTATTTT.

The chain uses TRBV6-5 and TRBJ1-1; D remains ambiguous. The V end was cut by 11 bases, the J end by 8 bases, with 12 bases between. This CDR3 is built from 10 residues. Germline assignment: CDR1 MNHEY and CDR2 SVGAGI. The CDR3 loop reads CAVRRREAFF. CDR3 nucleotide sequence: TGTGCCGTTCGACGCAGAGAAGCTTTCTTT.